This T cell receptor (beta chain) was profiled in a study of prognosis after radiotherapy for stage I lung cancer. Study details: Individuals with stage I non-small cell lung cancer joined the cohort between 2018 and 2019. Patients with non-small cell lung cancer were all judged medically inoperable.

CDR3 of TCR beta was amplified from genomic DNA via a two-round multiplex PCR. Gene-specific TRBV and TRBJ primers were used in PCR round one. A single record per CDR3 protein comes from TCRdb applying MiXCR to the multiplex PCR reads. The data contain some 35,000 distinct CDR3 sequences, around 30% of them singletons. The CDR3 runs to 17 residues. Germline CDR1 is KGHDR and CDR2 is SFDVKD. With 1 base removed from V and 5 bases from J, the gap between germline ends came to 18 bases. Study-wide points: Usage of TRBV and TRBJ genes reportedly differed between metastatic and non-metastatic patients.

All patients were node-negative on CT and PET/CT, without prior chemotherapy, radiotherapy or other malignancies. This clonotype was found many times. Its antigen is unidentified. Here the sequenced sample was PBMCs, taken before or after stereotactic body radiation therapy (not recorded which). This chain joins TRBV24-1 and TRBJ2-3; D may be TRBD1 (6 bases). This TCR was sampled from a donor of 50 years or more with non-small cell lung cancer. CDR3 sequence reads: CATSDLNRQGMGDTQYF. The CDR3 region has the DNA TGTGCCACCAGTGATTTAAACCGGCAGGGGATGGGAGATACGCAGTATTTT.